These 29 T cell receptor beta chains share one sample of origin, sequenced in a study of control samples from healthy donors and cancer patients. The data were produced by immunoSEQ multiplex PCR, yet TCRdb's version contains in-frame clones alone and is incomplete. The table lists some 130,000 clones, around 92% of them singletons. The specimen sequenced was blood. These receptors were collected from a woman aged 50 to 65 in good health.

This clone was recorded a few times. The chain carries TRBV10-3 and TRBJ2-7; 8 positions agree with TRBD1. With 3 bases clipped from V and 3 bases from J, the junction kept 4 bases outside the gene matches. The CDR3 contains 14 residues. The germline gives CDR1 ENHRY, CDR2 SYGVKD. CDR3 sequence (DNA): TGTGCCATCAGTGAAGGACAGGGAAACTACGAGCAGTACTTC. Translation: CAISEGQGNYEQYF.

The gene calls are TRBV2 and TRBJ1-1; D call uncertain. From germline, CDR1 is SNHLY and CDR2 FYNNEI. With 7 bases removed from V and 11 bases from J, the gap between germline ends came to 17 bases. The CDR3 extends over 12 amino acids. CDR3 coding DNA: TGTGCCAGCACTAAAGGACTCGGGCCTGCTTTCTTT. Translating gives CASTKGLGPAFF. The full variable domain, rest sourced from reference TRBV2 and TRBJ1-1, is EPEVTQTPSHQVTQMGQEVILRCVPISNHLYFYWYRQILGQKVEFLVSFYNNEISEKSEIFDDQFSVERPDGSNFTLKIRSTKLEDSAMYFCASTKGLGPAFFGQGTRLTVV.

The chain joins TRBV30 to TRBJ1-3, with TRBD1 matching 10 bases. From germline, CDR1 is GTSNPN and CDR2 SVGIG (reference sequence). This CDR3 contains 15 residues. The junction had 4 bases not matched to a gene; V was cut back by 2 bases and J by 3 bases. CDR3 DNA sequence: TGTGCCTGGAGTCGGGGGACAGGGGATGGAAACACCATATATTTT. Its protein is CAWSRGTGDGNTIYF.

The chain uses TRBV23-1 and TRBJ1-2, with D hard to call. TRBV23-1 is filed as an ORF, its function uncertain. The CDR3 has 13 residues. Trimming stripped 6 bases from V and 7 bases from J, with 15 bases between. CDR3 sequence: CASRNDYKPGYTF. The CDR3 DNA reads as TGCGCCAGCAGAAACGACTACAAGCCTGGCTACACCTTC.

The V call is TRBV5-1, the J call TRBJ1-2; maybe TRBD1 (6 bases). This CDR3 comprises 14 residues. The ends were cut back, 0 bases at V and 6 bases at J, with 12 bases in the middle. Looked up from germline, CDR1 is SGHRS and CDR2 is YFSETQ. CDR3 sequence reads: CASSLGPDSDGYTF. CDR3 DNA sequence: TGCGCCAGCAGCTTGGGACCGGACAGTGATGGCTACACCTTC.

J is TRBJ1-5 and V is TRBV11-2; D is uncertain. The CDR3 sequence is 13 residues long. Germline CDR1 and CDR2: SGHAT and FQNNGV. Trimming took 5 bases from V and 8 from J, leaving 13 bases between them. CDR3 sequence: CASSRREKEPQHF. DNA for the CDR3: TGTGCCAGCAGCCGGAGGGAGAAGGAGCCCCAGCATTTT.

V and J are TRBV4-1 and TRBJ2-7; 10 nucleotides agree with TRBD2. V gave up 2 bases and J gave up 3 bases; unmatched junction bases: 7. The CDR3 is 16 residues long. Germline CDR1 and CDR2: MGHRA and YSYEKL. Written as DNA, the CDR3 is TGCGCCAGCAGCCAAAACCCTAGCGGGAGTATCTACGAGCAGTACTTC. Translating gives CASSQNPSGSIYEQYF.

This clone is a singleton in its sample. This rearrangement joins TRBV5-8 to TRBJ2-5, with 9 bases matching TRBD2. This CDR3 has 16 amino acids. The germline V gene has CDR1 SGHTS and CDR2 YDEGEE. V gave up 1 base and J gave up 4 bases; unmatched junction bases: 8. The DNA for the CDR3 is TGTGCCAGCAGCTTGAAGGGCGGGAGGGCCGGAGAGACCCAGTACTTC. Translating it yields CASSLKGGRAGETQYF.

The V call is TRBV6-6, the J call TRBJ1-6; 7 bases map to TRBD1. The CDR3 is 15 residues long. J gave up 7 bases and V 2 bases, and 5 bases lay outside the gene matches. Germline V gene lookup returns CDR1 MNHNY and CDR2 SVGAGI (reference sequence). CDR3 in amino acids: CASSYRSGGNSPLHF. The CDR3 bases are TGTGCCAGCAGTTACCGTTCAGGGGGAAATTCACCCCTCCACTTT.

The table lists this clone with a few counts. The chain combines TRBV3-1 (or the pseudogene TRBV3-2) with TRBJ1-6, with 8 bases lining up with TRBD1. Germline V gives CDR1 LGHDT, CDR2 YNNKEL (reference sequence). This CDR3 contains 15 residues. The ends lost 4 bases at V and 7 bases at J; junction bases unmatched: 6. The CDR3 sequence is CASSLETGANSPLHF. The CDR3 region has the DNA TGTGCCAGCAGCCTCGAGACAGGGGCCAATTCACCCCTCCACTTT.

The rearrangement joins TRBV5-5 to TRBJ2-7; TRBD1 might be the D (5 bases). The CDR3 is 14 residues long. V was trimmed by 0 bases and J by 3 bases, leaving 10 bases between them. Germline lookup yields CDR1 SGHKS and CDR2 YYEKEE (reference sequence). The CDR3 loop is CASSLAAGNYEQYF. The CDR3 region has the DNA TGTGCCAGCAGCTTGGCGGCAGGGAACTACGAGCAGTACTTC.

J is TRBJ2-1 and V is TRBV6-1; TRBD1 aligns across 8 bases. There are 16 residues in the CDR3. In germline, CDR1 is MNHNS, CDR2 SASEGT. Trimming cost V 4 bases and J 9 bases; bases outside gene matches: 14. The CDR3 sequence: CASSAHGTGQSPEQFF. The CDR3, as DNA: TGTGCCAGCAGTGCCCACGGGACAGGACAGTCGCCTGAGCAGTTCTTC.

This clone occurred once. The chain couples TRBV29-1 to TRBJ2-7; weak D call: TRBD1 (6 bases). Germline V CDR1 and CDR2: SQVTM, ANQGSEA. The length of the CDR3 is 11 residues. Trimming took 7 bases from V and 5 from J, leaving 12 bases between them. This chain's CDR3 is CSARGWDEQYF. In DNA, the CDR3 is TGCAGCGCAAGGGGGTGGGACGAGCAGTACTTC.

The V and J genes are TRBV6-5 and TRBJ2-7; 7 bases agree with TRBD1. Germline V gives CDR1 MNHEY, CDR2 SVGAGI. This CDR3 region has 15 residues. V lost 6 bases to trimming and J lost 2 bases; unmatched junction nucleotides: 10. CDR3 nucleotides: TGTGCCAGCAGGGCCGCGAAAGGGACAGCCTACGAGCAGTACTTC. It yields the protein CASRAAKGTAYEQYF.

V usage is TRBV28 and J usage is TRBJ2-7; no reliable D call. Per germline, CDR1 MDHEN and CDR2 SYDVKM. CDR3 size: 10 residues. V was clipped by 7 bases and J by 5 bases, with 6 bases between them. The CDR3 sequence: CASKAHEQYF. CDR3 nucleotides: TGTGCCAGCAAAGCGCACGAGCAGTACTTC.

The genes are TRBV2 and TRBJ1-1; 9 bases agree with TRBD1. V lost 5 bases to trimming and J lost 6 bases; unmatched junction nucleotides: 4. The CDR3 has 13 residues. Germline lookup yields CDR1 SNHLY and CDR2 FYNNEI. CDR3 in amino acids: CASSRDRAAEAFF. CDR3 bases: TGTGCCAGCAGTAGGGACAGGGCGGCTGAAGCTTTCTTT. The complete variable domain, with remaining parts taken from reference TRBV2 and TRBJ1-1, reads EPEVTQTPSHQVTQMGQEVILRCVPISNHLYFYWYRQILGQKVEFLVSFYNNEISEKSEIFDDQFSVERPDGSNFTLKIRSTKLEDSAMYFCASSRDRAAEAFFGQGTRLTVV.

This clone was detected only once. The V gene is TRBV2, the J gene TRBJ2-3; no clear D gene. This CDR3 has 17 amino acids. V was pared by 6 bases and J by 0 bases, with 19 bases between. Looked up from germline, CDR1 is SNHLY and CDR2 is FYNNEI. Written as DNA, the CDR3 is TGTGCCAGCAGCCCTTCTAAACCGGGTTTCAGCACAGATACGCAGTATTTT. Residues: CASSPSKPGFSTDTQYF.

V and J are TRBV2 and TRBJ2-2, with TRBD1 matching 7 bases. The CDR3 totals 15 residues. V was clipped by 6 bases and J by 4 bases; unmatched bases: 8. Germline CDR1 SNHLY, CDR2 FYNNEI. The CDR3 sequence: CASRDTGVGTGELFF. DNA of the CDR3: TGTGCCAGCAGGGACACAGGGGTCGGCACCGGGGAGCTGTTTTTT.

V is TRBV18 and J is TRBJ1-1; a possible D gene is TRBD1 (5 bases). V dropped 3 bases and J dropped 1 base, with 9 bases sitting between them. The germline CDR1 and CDR2 sequences are KGHSH and LQKENI. This CDR3 has 14 amino acids. DNA of the CDR3: TGTGCCAGCTCACCCGGGGCCGGGAACACTGAAGCTTTCTTT. Amino acid sequence: CASSPGAGNTEAFF. The entire variable domain, with the rest obtained from reference TRBV18 and TRBJ1-1, is as follows: NAGVMQNPRHLVRRRGQEARLRCSPMKGHSHVYWYRQLPEEGLKFMVYLQKENIIDESGMPKERFSAEFPKEGPSILRIQQVVRGDSAAYFCASSPGAGNTEAFFGQGTRLTVV.

The V call is TRBV14, the J call TRBJ2-7, with 9 positions matching TRBD2. The CDR3 covers 18 residues. V dropped 4 bases and J dropped 0; count of bases not matched to a gene: 13. Germline CDR1 reads SGHDN; CDR2 reads FVKESK. The DNA of the CDR3 is TGTGCCAGCAGCCCCTATAGCGGGAGCGGCCCTAGCTCCTACGAGCAGTACTTC. This gives the protein CASSPYSGSGPSSYEQYF.

This clone was detected only once. The V and J genes are TRBV29-1 and TRBJ1-1; no definite D call. V was shortened by 6 bases and J by 8 bases, with 13 bases between the two germline ends. This CDR3 region has 11 residues. From germline, CDR1 is SQVTM and CDR2 ANQGSEA. This chain's CDR3 is CSVAVRQEAFF. The CDR3 DNA reads as TGCAGCGTCGCCGTCAGACAAGAAGCTTTCTTT.

V usage is TRBV28 and J usage is TRBJ1-3; D possibly corresponds to TRBD1 (5 bases). Germline V gene sequence: CDR1 MDHEN, CDR2 SYDVKM. The CDR3 extends over 18 amino acids. Trimming took 5 bases from V and 0 from J, leaving 20 bases between them. CDR3 in amino acids: CASSPGTKVKSSGNTIYF. CDR3 coding DNA: TGTGCCAGCAGTCCCGGGACTAAAGTAAAGAGCTCTGGAAACACCATATATTTT.

The rearrangement joins TRBV15 to TRBJ1-1, with 8 nucleotides matching TRBD1. V lost 0 bases to trimming and J lost 6 bases; unmatched junction nucleotides: 12. The CDR3 is 17 amino acids. CDR1 is LNHNV, CDR2 YYDKDF, per germline (reference sequence). For the CDR3, the DNA is TGTGCCACCAGCAGAGATGTCGTTCGACAGGGGATCCCTGAAGCTTTCTTT. Encoded protein: CATSRDVVRQGIPEAFF.

The rearrangement links TRBV19 to TRBJ2-5; 8 nucleotides match TRBD1. This CDR3 is 14 amino acids long. J was trimmed by 1 base and V by 6 bases; bases with no gene match: 4. CDR1 LNHDA and CDR2 SQIVND come from the germline V gene (reference sequence). CDR3 loop: CASSPTGVQETQYF. The DNA of the CDR3 is TGTGCCAGTAGCCCGACAGGGGTCCAAGAGACCCAGTACTTC. The full variable domain, in which reference TRBV19 and TRBJ2-5 provide the parts outside the CDR3, is DGGITQSPKYLFRKEGQNVTLSCEQNLNHDAMYWYRQDPGQGLRLIYYSQIVNDFQKGDIAEGYSVSREKKESFPLTVTSAQKNPTAFYLCASSPTGVQETQYFGPGTRLLVL.

This clone came up once. This chain connects TRBV28 to TRBJ1-5, with D hard to call. Germline lookup yields CDR1 MDHEN and CDR2 SYDVKM. V shed 3 bases and J shed 5 bases, with 5 bases lying between them. The CDR3 sequence is 12 residues long. This CDR3 is CASSFLYQPQHF. The CDR3 region has the DNA TGTGCCAGCAGTTTCTTATATCAGCCCCAGCATTTT.

This rearrangement joins TRBV7-2 to TRBJ1-5, with D possibly being TRBD1 (6 bases). The CDR3 is 15 residues long. Germline V gene lookup returns CDR1 SGHTA and CDR2 FQGNSA. Trimming took off 6 bases at V and 3 bases at J, with 15 bases between the two ends. CDR3 coding DNA: TGTGCCAGCAGTAGGAATACAGGGTACAATCAGCCCCAGCATTTT. This sequence encodes CASSRNTGYNQPQHF.

The CDR3 loop is CASSLTNTGAAPLHF. CDR3 DNA: TGTGCCAGCAGCCTAACTAATACAGGGGCGGCACCCCTCCACTTT. The V call is TRBV27, the J call TRBJ1-6; 7 bases map to TRBD1. The germline V gene encodes CDR1 MNHEY and CDR2 SMNVEV (reference sequence). This CDR3 has 15 residues. V gave up 6 bases and J gave up 11 bases; unmatched junction bases: 13.

The genes are TRBV7-9 and TRBJ1-2, with TRBD1 matching over 10 bases. The CDR3 loop spans 16 amino acids. Trimming removed 5 bases from V and 1 base from J; junction bases left unmatched: 7. From germline, CDR1 is SEHNR and CDR2 FQNEAQ (reference sequence). CDR3 bases: TGTGCCAGCAGCCCGGACAGGGGGGGAATTAACTATGGCTACACCTTC. Its protein is CASSPDRGGINYGYTF.

The chain recombines TRBV25-1 with TRBJ2-5; the match to TRBD1 covers 12 bases. CDR1 and CDR2 from the germline V gene are MGHDK and SYGVNS. The length of the CDR3 is 16 residues. V lost 3 bases, J lost 4 bases, and 6 bases stayed unmatched. DNA of the CDR3: TGTGCCAGCAGTGAGAGGGACAGGGGGCTAGTAGAGACCCAGTACTTC. Its protein product is CASSERDRGLVETQYF. The variable domain in full, with the rest retrieved from reference TRBV25-1 and TRBJ2-5, is EADIYQTPRYLVIGTGKKITLECSQTMGHDKMYWYQQDPGMELHLIHYSYGVNSTEKGDLSSESTVSRIRTEHFPLTLESARPSHTSQYLCASSERDRGLVETQYFGPGTRLLVL.